This T cell receptor (beta chain) was retrieved from a study of regulatory T cells in long-lasting Graves disease. Arm-PCR of CDR3 regions with iRepertoire HTBI primers generated TCR beta libraries. TCRdb re-called the multiplex PCR reads with MiXCR, one entry per CDR3 protein. The sample consists of roughly 250,000 distinct CDR3 sequences, around 19% of them appearing once. General observations from the study: Persistent Graves' patients had lower TCR diversity than newly diagnosed ones.

Time point in this sample: newly diagnosed GD, antithyroid drugs for less than 3 months. After RNA was extracted from PBMCs, the TCR library was made from it. A blood draw put about 9 milliliters of peripheral blood into EDTA tubes. A word on this clonotype: Its antigen remains unidentified. This may be a read error, as it is one base from a much larger clone.

These data also formed part of another study, on T cells in Graves' hyperthyroidism and ophthalmopathy. That study reports: The TCR CDR3 first-round RT-PCR relied on the HTBI primer set.

Specimen: peripheral blood mononuclear cells (PBMCs), collected at new diagnosis, from a patient treated with antithyroid drugs. The clonotype comes from a woman under 40 with Graves disease.

The CDR3 nucleotides read TGTGCCAGCAGTTACTCAGGCAGGGCGGACACCGGGGAGCCGTTTTTT. This codes for CASSYSGRADTGEPFF. The gene calls are TRBV6-5 and TRBJ2-2; tentatively, D is TRBD1 or TRBD2 (5 bases each). Germline V lookup: CDR1 MNHEY, CDR2 SVGAGI. The CDR3 runs 16 residues.